One and the same sample provided the 18 T cell receptor beta chains below, sequenced in a study of T-cell reconstitution after alpha-beta-depleted transplantation in children. The library targeted TCRbeta and was prepared with unique molecular identifiers. TCRdb re-called the PCR reads with MiXCR, one entry per CDR3 protein. The table shows 450,000 to 550,000 distinct CDR3 sequences, with about an eighth occurring only once. The starting material was PBMCs, mostly from graft donor cells, obtained 180 days after TCRalphabeta/CD19-depleted stem cell transplant. All receptors come from a female patient aged 2 to 10 who had a stem cell transplant for aplastic anemia, so the T cells may come from the graft donor.

This clonotype was observed a few times. The chain employs TRBV12-3 or TRBV12-4 and TRBJ1-5; the D gene is possibly TRBD1 (6 bases). V was cut by 3 bases and J by 5 bases, with 11 bases left in between. This CDR3 spans 14 amino acids. The CDR3 loop is CASSFGAGDQPQHF. CDR3 DNA: TGTGCCAGCAGTTTTGGGGCAGGGGATCAGCCCCAGCATTTT.

This clonotype turned up a few times. V usage is TRBV20-1 and J usage is TRBJ2-7; no clear D gene. V lost 6 bases, J lost 3 bases, and 12 bases lay in between. This CDR3 is 12 amino acids long. Germline CDR1 reads DFQATT; CDR2 reads SNEGSKA (reference sequence). The CDR3 spells CSAQALHYEQYV. For the CDR3, the DNA is TGCAGTGCCCAAGCACTGCACTACGAGCAGTACGTC.

V is TRBV5-1 and J is TRBJ2-1; D call uncertain. V dropped 1 base and J dropped 0 bases, with 11 bases sitting between them. CDR1 SGHRS and CDR2 YFSETQ come from the germline V gene. CDR3 length: 16 residues. The DNA of the CDR3 is TGCGCCAGCAGCTTGCCGCGTTTGAGCTCCTACAATGAGCAGTTCTTC. Encoded protein: CASSLPRLSSYNEQFF.

In its sample, this clonotype was seen many times. This chain uses TRBV29-1 with TRBJ1-2; TRBD1 matches 10 bases. The V gene end was trimmed by 7 bases and the J gene end by 8 bases; junction bases not matched to a gene: 7. The length of the CDR3 is 12 residues. Per the germline V gene, CDR1 is SQVTM and CDR2 is ANQGSEA. Here the CDR3 reads CSAPDRGSGYTF. CDR3 in DNA: TGCAGCGCCCCGGACAGGGGGAGCGGCTACACCTTC.

There are a few counts of this clonotype. The J gene is TRBJ2-2, the V gene TRBV28; D is unclear. The CDR3 runs to 15 residues. Trimming removed 2 bases from V and 4 bases from J, with 11 bases in between. Germline V gene data show CDR1 as MDHEN and CDR2 as SYDVKM. CDR3 residues: CASSLRRPLTGELFF. As DNA, the CDR3 is TGTGCCAGCAGTTTACGTCGGCCCCTCACCGGGGAGCTGTTTTTT.

This chain uses TRBV18 with TRBJ1-5; D is ambiguous. Germline V gene sequence: CDR1 KGHSH, CDR2 LQKENI. This CDR3 is 14 amino acids long. V was trimmed by 6 bases and J by 2 bases, leaving 11 bases between them. The CDR3 nucleotides are TGTGCCAGCTCGGCAAAAGAAGGCAATCAGCCCCAGCATTTT. Protein: CASSAKEGNQPQHF.

At least ten counts were recorded for this clonotype. The rearrangement uses TRBV9 and TRBJ2-5, with TRBD2 matching 12 bases. CDR3 length: 16 amino acids. The V and J ends lost 0 bases and 4 bases, in that order; junction bases with no gene match: 4. Per germline, CDR1 SGDLS and CDR2 YYNGEE. The chain's CDR3 is CASSVELAGGTETQYF. The CDR3 DNA follows: TGTGCCAGCAGCGTAGAACTAGCGGGAGGTACAGAGACCCAGTACTTC.

This clonotype was picked up many times. The chain is built from TRBV5-8 and TRBJ1-5; D not certain. CDR1 is SGHTS and CDR2 is YDEGEE in the germline V gene. Deletions cut 1 base from V and 4 bases from J, with 6 bases between. This CDR3 contains 13 residues. The CDR3: CASSLQRNQPQHF. In DNA, the CDR3 is TGTGCCAGCAGCTTGCAGCGAAATCAGCCCCAGCATTTT.

CDR3 region: CASSLALGASFETQYF. The CDR3 bases are TGTGCCAGCAGCTTAGCGTTGGGGGCTAGTTTTGAGACCCAGTACTTC. The chain combines TRBV7-2 with TRBJ2-5; D might be TRBD1 (6 bases). Trimming left V 0 bases short and J 5 bases short, with 16 bases between. Germline V gene sequence: CDR1 SGHTA, CDR2 FQGNSA. The length of the CDR3 is 16 residues. Full variable domain (outside the CDR3, taken from reference TRBV7-2 and TRBJ2-5): GAGVSQSPSNKVTEKGKDVELRCDPISGHTALYWYRQSLGQGLEFLIYFQGNSAPDKSGLPSDRFSAERTGGSVSTLTIQRTQQEDSAVYLCASSLALGASFETQYFGPGTRLLVL.

For the CDR3, the DNA is TGTGCCAGCAGTTTATCGGGGAGGTCTTCACCCCTCCACTTT. Protein: CASSLSGRSSPLHF. V gene TRBV27 combines with J gene TRBJ1-6; D is undetermined. The V gene's germline CDR1 is MNHEY and CDR2 SMNVEV (reference sequence). The length of the CDR3 is 14 residues. Trimming removed 0 bases from V and 9 bases from J, with 9 bases in between.

The V call is TRBV20-1, the J call TRBJ2-6; TRBD2 aligns across 8 bases. Germline V lookup: CDR1 DFQATT, CDR2 SNEGSKA (reference sequence). CDR3 length: 18 amino acids. With V trimmed by 0 bases and J by 0 bases, 7 bases remained unmatched. The CDR3 spells CSARDFTSGISGANVLTF. The CDR3 DNA sequence: TGCAGTGCTAGAGATTTTACTAGCGGCATCTCTGGGGCCAACGTCCTGACTTTC.

This clonotype was recorded at least ten times. J is TRBJ2-7 and V is TRBV21-1; TRBD2, the table's D call, lacks a check against the DNA. TRBV21-1 is tagged as a pseudogene. The CDR3 is 19 amino acids. This CDR3 reads CASSKVGTSGSSLTYEQYV. CDR3 coding DNA: TGTGCCAGCAGCAAAGTGGGGACTAGCGGGAGTTCCCTTACCTACGAGCAGTACGTC.

The sample holds a few counts of this clonotype. The rearrangement links TRBV6-5 to TRBJ2-2, with D possibly matching TRBD2 (5 bases). Germline V gives CDR1 MNHEY, CDR2 SVGAGI. CDR3 size: 15 residues. The ends were cut back, 2 bases at V and 6 bases at J, with 13 bases in the middle. The CDR3 DNA follows: TGTGCCAGCAGTTACACGGGGTTCAGAGCCGGGGAGCTGTTTTTT. Translating it yields CASSYTGFRAGELFF.

This clonotype was counted at least ten times. This chain uses TRBV18 with TRBJ1-1; D is unresolved. The CDR3 has 13 residues. Deletions cut 1 base from V and 4 bases from J, with 7 bases between. Germline V gene data show CDR1 as KGHSH and CDR2 as LQKENI. CDR3 in DNA: TGTGCCAGCTCACCACTAGGTGGCACTGAAGCTTTCTTT. Its protein is CASSPLGGTEAFF.

Only a few counts were recorded for this clonotype. J is TRBJ2-7 and V is TRBV12-3 or TRBV12-4; D remains ambiguous. Trimming cost V 8 bases and J 4 bases, with 18 bases left between them. The length of the CDR3 is 14 residues. CDR3 sequence (DNA): TGTGCCAGCTCATCTTCAACGTACCGATACGAGCAGTACTTC. This sequence encodes CASSSSTYRYEQYF.

This clonotype was counted a few times. The chain is built from TRBV15 and TRBJ2-7, with TRBD2 as a possible D gene (5 bases). Germline lookup yields CDR1 LNHNV and CDR2 YYDKDF (reference sequence). The germline V and J ends were trimmed by 0 bases and 3 bases, with 12 bases remaining between them. This CDR3 has 15 residues. CDR3 protein: CATSREETNYYEQYF. The CDR3 DNA sequence: TGTGCCACCAGCAGAGAGGAGACTAACTACTACGAGCAGTACTTC.

The table lists this clonotype with a few counts. V gene TRBV7-3 combines with J gene TRBJ1-3, with a weak D call TRBD1 (5 bases). Germline lookup yields CDR1 SGHTA and CDR2 FQGTGA. With 2 bases removed from V and 4 bases from J, the gap between germline ends came to 9 bases. This CDR3 contains 14 residues. In DNA form, the CDR3 reads TGTGCCAGCAGCTTATCAGGGACCGGAAACACCATATATTTT. Protein sequence: CASSLSGTGNTIYF.

V usage is TRBV29-1 and J usage is TRBJ2-7; 12 bases line up with TRBD2. Trimming took 1 base from V and 3 from J; bases not matched to a gene: 4. CDR1 and CDR2 from the germline V gene are SQVTM and ANQGSEA. This CDR3 is 15 amino acids long. The CDR3 DNA is TGCAGCGTTGAAGGACTAGCGGGAGTGAACTACGAGCAGTACTTC. It yields the protein CSVEGLAGVNYEQYF.